This T cell receptor (beta chain) came from a study of T cell repertoires in ileal Crohn's disease. Study in general: Biopsies of the neoterminal ileum at postoperative colonoscopy form M6 samples.

Concerning this clone itself: No antigen is known for it.

The sample's time point: neoterminal ileum biopsy at postoperative endoscopy, about 6 months after surgery. Patients were adults with ileal or ileocolonic Crohn's disease needing resection. Here immunoSEQ multiplex PCR was the method, and the copy in TCRdb shows in-frame clones only, minus some. This sample has 9,400 or so clones, with around 82% found just once. Overall study results and limits: Every patient over 26.8% clonality showed endoscopic recurrence. Sorted CD8 T cells held more high-frequency clones than CD4.

The sequencing sample was made of ileal tissue. The TCR was taken from an adult with Crohn's disease.

CDR3 loop: CSVEDLGRGTDNYGYTF. In DNA form, the CDR3 reads TGCAGCGTTGAAGATCTAGGCAGGGGGACCGATAACTATGGCTACACCTTC. The chain has TRBV29-1 and TRBJ1-2; TRBD1 matches 7 bases. CDR3 size: 17 residues. V trimming: 0 bases; J trimming: 1 base; junction bases outside the gene matches: 11. In germline, CDR1 is SQVTM, CDR2 ANQGSEA.